The 20 T cell receptor beta chains given below trace back to one sample, sequenced in a study of T cell responses to AZD1222 COVID-19 vaccine. The table came from immunoSEQ multiplex PCR; TCRdb's copy has only in-frame clones and leaves some out. This sample has 180,000 or so clones, with roughly nine tenths found just once. This sample comprised peripheral blood, obtained 28 days after the second AZD1222 dose. Receptor source: an adult who received the AZD1222 COVID-19 vaccine.

The chain links TRBV24-1 to TRBJ1-1; 7 bases map to TRBD1. CDR1 and CDR2 (germline): KGHDR, SFDVKD. The CDR3 spans 13 residues. The trim removed 10 bases at V and 1 base at J, leaving 5 bases unmatched. CDR3 region: CATRQGGNTEAFF. The CDR3 DNA sequence: TGTGCCACGCGACAGGGCGGGAACACTGAAGCTTTCTTT.

V and J are TRBV5-6 and TRBJ2-7, with a weak D call TRBD1 (5 bases). CDR1 and CDR2 from the germline V gene are SGHDT and YYEEEE. Trimming took off 4 bases at V and 0 bases at J, with 17 bases between the two ends. The length of the CDR3 is 16 residues. The CDR3 DNA follows: TGTGCCAGCAGCGCTATTTTTACAGGATACTCCTACGAGCAGTACTTC. Amino acids: CASSAIFTGYSYEQYF.

The rearrangement links TRBV9 to TRBJ2-1; 7 nucleotides agree with TRBD1. The CDR3 is 14 residues long. Germline trimming cut 5 bases from V and 6 bases from J; bases unmatched to any gene: 8. CDR1 is SGDLS, CDR2 YYNGEE, per germline. This chain's CDR3 is CASSPRDRRNEQFF. In DNA form, the CDR3 reads TGTGCCAGCAGTCCACGGGACAGACGCAATGAGCAGTTCTTC. The full variable domain, its missing parts supplied by reference TRBV9 and TRBJ2-1, is DSGVTQTPKHLITATGQRVTLRCSPRSGDLSVYWYQQSLDQGLQFLIQYYNGEERAKGNILERFSAQQFPDLHSELNLSSLELGDSALYFCASSPRDRRNEQFFGPGTRLTVL.

The rearrangement joins TRBV19 to TRBJ1-5; the match to TRBD1 covers 8 bases. This CDR3 contains 16 residues. Per the germline V gene, CDR1 is LNHDA and CDR2 is SQIVND (reference sequence). V was clipped by 9 bases and J by 0 bases; unmatched bases: 10. As DNA, the CDR3 is TGTGCCAGCAGAACAGGGGGGCTATATAGCAATCAGCCCCAGCATTTT. Translating gives CASRTGGLYSNQPQHF.

The V call is TRBV18, the J call TRBJ2-7; the match to TRBD1 covers 9 bases. This CDR3 has 17 residues. Germline loops: CDR1 KGHSH, CDR2 LQKENI. Trimming removed 4 bases from V and 4 bases from J; junction bases left unmatched: 14. This CDR3 reads CASSLQGASHLVYEQYF. The CDR3 DNA sequence: TGTGCCAGCTCACTACAGGGGGCGAGTCATCTAGTGTACGAGCAGTACTTC.

V usage is TRBV14 and J usage is TRBJ1-2; D not resolved. Germline CDR1 and CDR2: SGHDN and FVKESK. This CDR3 has 16 amino acids. V was shortened by 0 bases and J by 0 bases, with 11 bases between the two germline ends. For the CDR3, the DNA is TGTGCCAGCAGCCAAGAGCCGAGGCCGGCTAACTATGGCTACACCTTC. As protein: CASSQEPRPANYGYTF.

The rearrangement joins TRBV15 to TRBJ2-1; D is unclear. V lost 1 base and J 10 bases, leaving 11 bases between the germline ends. The germline CDR1 and CDR2 sequences are LNHNV and YYDKDF (reference sequence). The CDR3 sequence is 13 residues long. The CDR3 here is CATSRGRRPEQFF. The CDR3 DNA sequence: TGTGCCACCAGCAGAGGAAGGCGTCCAGAGCAGTTCTTC.

The rearrangement joins TRBV19 to TRBJ2-3; D might be TRBD1 or TRBD2, each matching 6 bases. CDR1 and CDR2 from the germline V gene are LNHDA and SQIVND (reference sequence). The ends were cut back, 5 bases at V and 0 bases at J, with 15 bases in the middle. The CDR3 consists of 16 residues. Here the CDR3 reads CASSHPQGTSTDTQYF. The DNA of the CDR3 is TGTGCCAGTAGTCACCCCCAGGGGACTAGCACAGATACGCAGTATTTT.

The gene calls are TRBV28 and TRBJ1-2, with no clear D. This CDR3 has 11 amino acids. Per the germline V gene, CDR1 is MDHEN and CDR2 is SYDVKM. V shed 4 bases and J shed 4 bases, with 4 bases lying between them. The CDR3 DNA follows: TGTGCCAGCAGTTCCCCCTATGGCTACACCTTC. Amino acids: CASSSPYGYTF.

The V gene is TRBV9, the J gene TRBJ2-1; TRBD2 matches 10 bases. CDR1 and CDR2 from the germline V gene are SGDLS and YYNGEE. The CDR3 is 16 amino acids. Unmatched junction bases numbered 8, after V lost 4 bases and J lost 4 bases. CDR3 bases: TGTGCCAGCAGCCCACCCAGCGGGAGGGAATACAATGAGCAGTTCTTC. It specifies CASSPPSGREYNEQFF.

V usage is TRBV21-1 and J usage is TRBJ1-1; TRBD1 was called by the table and not checked on the DNA. TRBV21-1 is a pseudogene segment. The CDR3 is 15 amino acids. In DNA form, the CDR3 reads TGTGCCAGCAGCAAAGTTTGCCAGGGGGACACTGAAGCTTTCTTT. Amino acids: CASSKVCQGDTEAFF.

The V and J genes are TRBV27 and TRBJ1-6; D is possibly TRBD1 (5 bases). Looked up from germline, CDR1 is MNHEY and CDR2 is SMNVEV (reference sequence). Trimming stripped 6 bases from V and 7 bases from J, with 19 bases between. CDR3 size: 16 residues. CDR3 amino acids: CASSPARRGGNSPLHF. CDR3 nucleotides: TGTGCCAGCAGCCCCGCGAGGCGCGGGGGGAATTCACCCCTCCACTTT.

V is TRBV7-2 and J is TRBJ1-1; a weak D match, TRBD1 (5 bases). V was pared by 9 bases and J by 3 bases, with 14 bases between. Germline CDR1 SGHTA, CDR2 FQGNSA. This CDR3 spans 13 amino acids. The CDR3 sequence is CASSAQGDTEAFF. The CDR3 DNA reads TGTGCCAGTTCCGCCCAGGGAGACACTGAAGCTTTCTTT.

This clone occurred once. The rearrangement uses TRBV5-4 and TRBJ1-2; a weak D match, TRBD1 (6 bases). The germline V gene encodes CDR1 SGHNT and CDR2 YYREEE (reference sequence). The CDR3 consists of 15 residues. Trimming shortened V by 3 bases and J by 4 bases, and 16 bases separated the two germline ends. The CDR3 DNA reads TGTGCCAGCAGCTCATCCGGGACACCCCCCTATGGCTACACCTTC. It is translated as CASSSSGTPPYGYTF.

The V call is TRBV4-3, the J call TRBJ2-1, with 10 bases lining up with TRBD1. V dropped 0 bases and J dropped 7; count of bases not matched to a gene: 6. Germline loops: CDR1 LGHNA, CDR2 YSLEER. The CDR3 has 16 amino acids. CDR3 protein: CASSQDRGTGANEQFF. The CDR3 DNA reads as TGCGCCAGCAGCCAAGATCGGGGGACAGGGGCAAATGAGCAGTTCTTC.

On this clone: Within the sample, other DNA sequences also encode this same CDR3. The chain joins TRBV27 to TRBJ1-1; unclear D gene. Germline V gene data show CDR1 as MNHEY and CDR2 as SMNVEV (reference sequence). V gave up 0 bases and J gave up 0 bases, with 2 bases separating them. This CDR3 has 13 residues. DNA of the CDR3: TGTGCCAGCAGTTTATCGGTGAACACTGAAGCTTTCTTT. Translating it yields CASSLSVNTEAFF.

This rearrangement joins TRBV27 to TRBJ1-2; perhaps TRBD1 as D (6 bases). The V end lost 4 bases, the J end lost 5 bases, and 20 bases lay between the germline ends. The germline V gene has CDR1 MNHEY and CDR2 SMNVEV (reference sequence). This CDR3 comprises 16 residues. The CDR3 DNA follows: TGTGCCAGCAGTTCGGGTGGCACGGGGGGCGGATATGGCTACACCTTC. This encodes CASSSGGTGGGYGYTF.

The chain employs TRBV30 and TRBJ1-3; D perhaps matches TRBD1 (6 bases). The CDR3 spans 14 residues. From germline, CDR1 is GTSNPN and CDR2 SVGIG (reference sequence). V lost 3 bases and J lost 0, with 9 bases in between. CDR3 region: CAWRAQGSGNTIYF. The CDR3 DNA reads TGTGCCTGGAGGGCACAGGGCTCTGGAAACACCATATATTTT.

CDR3 nucleotide sequence: TGTGCCTGCACAGGGACTAATGAAAAACTGTTTTTT. It codes for CACTGTNEKLFF. V usage is TRBV30 and J usage is TRBJ1-4, with D perhaps matching TRBD1 (6 bases). Trimming stripped 6 bases from V and 2 bases from J, with 7 bases between. This CDR3 has 12 amino acids. Germline V CDR1 and CDR2: GTSNPN, SVGIG (reference sequence).

The chain combines TRBV24-1 with TRBJ1-2, with 9 bases that match TRBD1. This CDR3 is 15 amino acids long. The ends lost 4 bases at V and 8 bases at J; junction bases unmatched: 10. The germline V gene has CDR1 KGHDR and CDR2 SFDVKD. CDR3 protein: CATSDLRDRVRGYTF. CDR3 DNA: TGTGCCACCAGTGACCTCCGGGACAGGGTTCGAGGCTACACCTTC.